The 12 T cell receptor beta chains reported below all come from one sample, sequenced in a study of blood T cell repertoires in COVID-19. Sequencing was performed with immunoSEQ multiplex PCR; in TCRdb, only in-frame clones are kept and a portion is missing. The sample has 37,000 or so clones; about 88% are singletons. The material sequenced was peripheral blood. The receptors derive from a man aged 55-75 years with active COVID-19.

In its sample, this clone was seen once. V and J are TRBV6-5 and TRBJ2-7, with 12 bases identical to TRBD1. CDR1 is MNHEY and CDR2 is SVGAGI in the germline V gene. The CDR3 length is 15 residues. Trimming took 6 bases from V and 3 from J; bases not matched to a gene: 6. The CDR3 reads CASRPGTGGIYEQYF. For the CDR3, the DNA is TGTGCCAGCAGACCAGGGACAGGGGGCATCTACGAGCAGTACTTC.

The chain combines TRBV10-3 with TRBJ2-2; D is possibly TRBD2 (6 bases). V lost 1 base and J 0 bases, leaving 6 bases between the germline ends. Germline V lookup: CDR1 ENHRY, CDR2 SYGVKD. The CDR3 has 15 residues. As DNA, the CDR3 is TGTGCCATCAGTGAGTGGGAGGCGAACACCGGGGAGCTGTTTTTT. Translated: CAISEWEANTGELFF.

J is TRBJ1-2 and V is TRBV24-1; possibly TRBD1 for D (6 bases). Trimming removed 4 bases from V and 5 bases from J, with 13 bases in between. The CDR3 covers 14 residues. The V gene's germline CDR1 is KGHDR and CDR2 SFDVKD. The CDR3 nucleotides are TGTGCCACCAGTGACTCCGACAGGCGGTATGGCTACACCTTC. Its translation: CATSDSDRRYGYTF.

This clone has only one observation. V is TRBV28 and J is TRBJ2-3; 10 bases match TRBD2. This CDR3 spans 16 amino acids. Germline-derived CDR1 and CDR2 are MDHEN and SYDVKM. V dropped 3 bases and J dropped 5; count of bases not matched to a gene: 8. Here the CDR3 DNA reads TGTGCCAGCAGTTTGGGGCTAGCGGGAGTGTTAGATACGCAGTATTTT. Amino acid sequence: CASSLGLAGVLDTQYF.

The chain is built from TRBV6-5 and TRBJ1-5; D is possibly TRBD1 (5 bases). Germline CDR1 reads MNHEY; CDR2 reads SVGAGI. The CDR3 spans 13 residues. V was pared by 6 bases and J by 6 bases, with 12 bases between. CDR3 sequence (DNA): TGTGCCAGCAGACGCGGGGGGAGTCAGCCCCAGCATTTT. It yields the protein CASRRGGSQPQHF.

This clone came up once. The V and J genes are TRBV2 and TRBJ1-1, with a tentative D call TRBD1 (6 bases). V was clipped by 5 bases and J by 5 bases, with 12 bases between them. CDR3 length: 13 amino acids. In germline, CDR1 is SNHLY, CDR2 FYNNEI. In nucleotides, the CDR3 is TGTGCCAGCAGTACGGGGGGCGGTACTGAAGCTTTCTTT. It specifies CASSTGGGTEAFF.

The chain couples TRBV4-3 to TRBJ2-7; D might be TRBD2 (6 bases). The V end lost 1 base, the J end lost 4 bases, and 14 bases lay between the germline ends. The CDR3 spans 15 residues. Germline V gives CDR1 LGHNA, CDR2 YSLEER. CDR3 coding DNA: TGCGCCAGCAGCCAAGCCGGGGGAATAACATACGAGCAGTACTTC. Translating gives CASSQAGGITYEQYF.

This rearrangement joins TRBV7-2 to TRBJ2-7, with 7 bases that match TRBD2. The CDR3 extends over 15 amino acids. V lost 6 bases to trimming and J lost 6 bases; unmatched junction nucleotides: 14. The germline V gene has CDR1 SGHTA and CDR2 FQGNSA. The CDR3 nucleotides read TGTGCCAGCAGTTTTGGACTAGGAAGCCAACTCGAGCAGTACTTC. Protein sequence: CASSFGLGSQLEQYF.

The V gene is TRBV2, the J gene TRBJ1-4, with a weak D call TRBD1 (5 bases). Trimming left V 6 bases short and J 0 bases short, with 11 bases between. The CDR3 extends over 15 amino acids. Germline CDR1 SNHLY, CDR2 FYNNEI. CDR3 sequence reads: CASRDETATNEKLFF. CDR3 sequence (DNA): TGTGCCAGCAGAGACGAGACAGCAACTAATGAAAAACTGTTTTTT.

V is TRBV7-2 and J is TRBJ1-5, with a tentative D call TRBD1 (6 bases). The CDR3 has 15 residues. Between the trimmed V and J ends, which lost 5 bases and 7 bases, there was a span of 18 bases. Germline V gene data show CDR1 as SGHTA and CDR2 as FQGNSA. The CDR3 bases are TGTGCCAGCAGCCTGGTCGGGGGGGGCGGCCAGCCCCAGCATTTT. The encoded protein is CASSLVGGGGQPQHF.

This rearrangement joins TRBV2 to TRBJ1-2, with TRBD1 as a possible D gene (6 bases). Between the trimmed V and J ends, which lost 4 bases and 7 bases, there was a span of 16 bases. Per the germline V gene, CDR1 is SNHLY and CDR2 is FYNNEI. The CDR3 covers 14 residues. The CDR3 DNA sequence: TGTGCCAGCAGTGGCCAGCCCTTAGGGGGTGGCTACACCTTC. Translation gives CASSGQPLGGGYTF.

The V and J genes are TRBV10-3 and TRBJ2-7; 8 bases are a match to TRBD1. Germline assignment: CDR1 ENHRY and CDR2 SYGVKD. This CDR3 is 15 amino acids long. The junction had 6 bases not matched to a gene; V was cut back by 3 bases and J by 2 bases. CDR3 loop: CAISDTGQGPYEQYF. For the CDR3, the DNA is TGTGCCATCAGTGACACCGGACAGGGACCCTACGAGCAGTACTTC.